These 19 T cell receptor beta chains were sequenced from one sample in a study of cytomegalovirus exposure and HLA in healthy donors (dated by TCRdb to the late 2010s). Library construction relied on the immunoSEQ multiplex PCR assay. The multiplex PCR relied on a mix of 60 forward primers for TCR Vbeta segments and 13 reverse primers for TCR Jbeta segments. TCRdb mirrors the immuneACCESS table, restricted to in-frame sequences. Some clones are absent from its copies; in checked studies, under half trace to an unresolved V gene, and the reason for the others is unknown. The sample table contains fewer than 80,000 clones; only one count was recorded for roughly 85% of them. The top ten hold 2.5% of the sample. Sequencing was performed on PBMCs. The receptors derive from a man younger than 45 in good health and CMV-seronegative.

The chain joins TRBV18 to TRBJ1-4; 7 bases agree with TRBD1. The CDR3 extends over 13 amino acids. V shed 0 bases, J shed 8 bases, and the junction held 0 bases outside the gene matches. Germline lookup yields CDR1 KGHSH and CDR2 LQKENI. As DNA, the CDR3 is TGTGCCAGCTCACCACCGGACAGGGAAAAACTGTTTTTT. Translation: CASSPPDREKLFF.

The rearrangement uses TRBV14 and TRBJ2-7; 7 positions match TRBD1. Germline lookup yields CDR1 SGHDN and CDR2 FVKESK. This CDR3 contains 15 residues. V dropped 0 bases and J dropped 2; count of bases not matched to a gene: 4. This CDR3 reads CASSQEPTGTYEQYF. CDR3 bases: TGTGCCAGCAGCCAAGAACCGACAGGGACCTACGAGCAGTACTTC. Together with reference TRBV14 and TRBJ2-7, the CDR3 gives the full variable domain: EAGVTQFPSHSVIEKGQTVTLRCDPISGHDNLYWYRRVMGKEIKFLLHFVKESKQDESGMPNNRFLAERTGGTYSTLKVQPAELEDSGVYFCASSQEPTGTYEQYFGPGTRLTVT.

The chain carries TRBV28 and TRBJ1-3, with TRBD1 matching 12 bases. The trim removed 10 bases at V and 1 base at J, leaving 14 bases unmatched. The CDR3 extends over 18 amino acids. CDR1 MDHEN and CDR2 SYDVKM come from the germline V gene. CDR3 protein: CATGAGTGGRWSGNTIYF. The DNA of the CDR3 is TGTGCCACAGGAGCCGGGACAGGGGGCCGGTGGTCTGGAAACACCATATATTTT.

This clone was seen more than once but under ten times. The chain combines TRBV4-1 with TRBJ1-5; D is ambiguous. The germline gives CDR1 MGHRA, CDR2 YSYEKL. Trimming took 5 bases from V and 3 from J, leaving 8 bases between them. The CDR3 length is 13 residues. The CDR3 spells CASSTRNNQPQHF. The CDR3 DNA follows: TGCGCCAGCAGCACCAGGAACAATCAGCCCCAGCATTTT.

The V call is TRBV2, the J call TRBJ2-1; a possible D gene is TRBD2 (5 bases). CDR3 length: 16 amino acids. Germline assignment: CDR1 SNHLY and CDR2 FYNNEI. V was pared by 2 bases and J by 9 bases, with 20 bases between. This CDR3 reads CASSEKRLGRGGEQFF. CDR3 bases: TGTGCCAGCAGTGAAAAAAGGTTAGGGAGAGGCGGTGAGCAGTTCTTC.

J is TRBJ1-4 and V is TRBV10-3, with 7 bases fitting TRBD1. Germline values: CDR1 ENHRY, CDR2 SYGVKD. This CDR3 region has 14 residues. The V segment lost 4 bases and the J segment 7 bases; nucleotides outside the gene matches: 6. In DNA form, the CDR3 reads TGTGCCATCAGTGCCGAGACAGGGTTTGAAAAACTGTTTTTT. Its translation: CAISAETGFEKLFF.

The J gene is TRBJ1-2, the V gene TRBV29-1; 9 bases match TRBD1. Germline CDR1 reads SQVTM; CDR2 reads ANQGSEA. J lost 6 bases, V lost 3 bases, and 8 bases had no gene match. There are 14 residues in the CDR3. The CDR3 bases are TGCAGCGTTGATCCTGACAGGGGGGAGGATGGCTACACCTTC. Translating it yields CSVDPDRGEDGYTF.

The CDR3, as DNA: TGTGCCAGCAGCTTAGCCGGGGGTCAAGAGACCCAGTACTTC. Translating it yields CASSLAGGQETQYF. This chain joins TRBV11-2 and TRBJ2-5; possibly TRBD2 for D (6 bases). CDR3 length: 14 amino acids. CDR1 SGHAT and CDR2 FQNNGV come from the germline V gene. The ends were cut back, 1 base at V and 2 bases at J, with 8 bases in the middle.

The gene calls are TRBV6-5 and TRBJ2-1; 11 bases fit TRBD1. J was trimmed by 9 bases and V by 7 bases; bases with no gene match: 11. Germline CDR1 MNHEY, CDR2 SVGAGI. The CDR3 spans 15 residues. The CDR3, as DNA: TGTGCCAGCACAATACGGGACAGGGGGAAGGGTGAGCAGTTCTTC. It encodes CASTIRDRGKGEQFF.

This clone was detected only once. V usage is TRBV19 and J usage is TRBJ2-1; no clear D. The germline CDR1 and CDR2 sequences are LNHDA and SQIVND (reference sequence). The germline V and J ends were trimmed by 0 bases and 4 bases, with 7 bases remaining between them. CDR3 size: 14 residues. CDR3: CASSIEVRYNEQFF. CDR3 in DNA: TGTGCCAGTAGTATAGAGGTGAGATACAATGAGCAGTTCTTC.

The V gene is TRBV19, the J gene TRBJ1-5; the match to TRBD1 covers 9 bases. After removal of 5 bases from V and 8 bases from J, the junction contained 19 bases not matched to a gene. This CDR3 region has 18 residues. Per germline, CDR1 LNHDA and CDR2 SQIVND (reference sequence). CDR3 nucleotides: TGTGCCAGTAGTTGGGACAGGGATATGGGAGGGGGCCGGGAGCCCCAGCATTTT. It translates to CASSWDRDMGGGREPQHF. Drawing the rest from reference TRBV19 and TRBJ1-5, the complete variable domain is DGGITQSPKYLFRKEGQNVTLSCEQNLNHDAMYWYRQDPGQGLRLIYYSQIVNDFQKGDIAEGYSVSREKKESFPLTVTSAQKNPTAFYLCASSWDRDMGGGREPQHFGDGTRLSIL.

This chain connects TRBV5-8 to TRBJ2-7; D possibly corresponds to TRBD2 (5 bases). CDR1 is SGHTS and CDR2 is YDEGEE in the germline V gene. The CDR3 contains 14 residues. Trimming took 0 bases from V and 2 from J, leaving 9 bases between them. Here the CDR3 reads CASSLGGPTYEQYF. CDR3 coding DNA: TGTGCCAGCAGCTTGGGCGGGCCCACCTACGAGCAGTACTTC.

J is TRBJ2-5 and V is TRBV28; D perhaps matches TRBD2 (5 bases). The CDR3 spans 15 residues. The ends were cut back, 2 bases at V and 5 bases at J, with 15 bases in the middle. Germline assignment: CDR1 MDHEN and CDR2 SYDVKM. CDR3 coding DNA: TGTGCCAGCAGTTTAGCTGGGCCTCAGCGGGAGACCCAGTACTTC. Its protein is CASSLAGPQRETQYF.

This clone appeared once. The chain couples TRBV18 to TRBJ1-3, with D possibly matching TRBD1 (5 bases). Trimming pared 3 bases from V and 3 bases from J, leaving 15 bases between. From germline, CDR1 is KGHSH and CDR2 LQKENI. The CDR3 consists of 16 residues. As DNA, the CDR3 is TGTGCCAGCTCACCTTCTGGACATACCTTTGGAAACACCATATATTTT. Residues: CASSPSGHTFGNTIYF.

The chain recombines TRBV5-4 with TRBJ1-2; D not certain. The V and J ends lost 4 bases and 1 base respectively, with 14 bases between them. The CDR3 consists of 15 residues. Per germline, CDR1 SGHNT and CDR2 YYREEE (reference sequence). CDR3 sequence: CASSLANRGNYGYTF. The CDR3 region has the DNA TGTGCCAGCAGCCTAGCCAATCGGGGTAACTATGGCTACACCTTC.

The chain carries TRBV29-1 and TRBJ2-1, with TRBD2 as a possible D gene (6 bases). V lost 5 bases to trimming and J lost 2 bases, with 16 bases between them. Germline V gives CDR1 SQVTM, CDR2 ANQGSEA. CDR3 length: 15 residues. The CDR3 DNA reads as TGCAGCGTTCCCGGGACTCGCGGACCCTACAATGAGCAGTTCTTC. This gives the protein CSVPGTRGPYNEQFF.

The chain carries TRBV7-8 and TRBJ1-6; D remains ambiguous. The CDR3 sequence is 16 residues long. The V end lost 7 bases, the J end lost 14 bases, and 27 bases lay between the germline ends. CDR1 is SGHVS and CDR2 is FQNEAQ in the germline V gene. The chain's CDR3 is CASTLGAEWRNWALHF. CDR3 in DNA: TGTGCCAGCACCCTAGGAGCTGAATGGAGGAATTGGGCCCTCCACTTT.

V and J are TRBV11-2 and TRBJ2-2, with D perhaps matching TRBD2 (6 bases). Trimming stripped 6 bases from V and 14 bases from J, with 22 bases between. The CDR3 is made up of 14 amino acids. Looked up from germline, CDR1 is SGHAT and CDR2 is FQNNGV. The CDR3 region has the DNA TGTGCCAGCAGTCCGGACTATCTTCTGATGGGTCTGTTTTTT. It is translated as CASSPDYLLMGLFF.

The chain recombines TRBV5-6 with TRBJ2-1; TRBD1 matches at 10 bases. Germline V gene data show CDR1 as SGHDT and CDR2 as YYEEEE. Unmatched junction bases numbered 5, after V lost 1 base and J lost 7 bases. The CDR3 is 15 amino acids. This CDR3 is CASSLWGTGANEQFF. In DNA form, the CDR3 reads TGTGCCAGCAGCTTGTGGGGGACAGGGGCAAATGAGCAGTTCTTC.